The present T cell receptor beta chain was sequenced within a study of human T cells and chemical hapten exposure. This clonotype occurred many times. CDR1 and CDR2 (germline): SQVTM, ANQGSEA. The CDR3 spans 13 residues. The V end lost 1 base, the J end lost 0 bases, and 4 bases lay between the germline ends. MiXCR was run by TCRdb on the RACE reads, yielding one entry per CDR3 protein. Among about 94,000 distinct CDR3 sequences listed, 9.3% were seen once. Time point defined: patch test 2, 6 weeks after DPC sensitization. Sample treatment: therapeutic diphenylcyclopropenone sensitization with weekly scalp DPC.

The sequence was obtained from a woman aged 40 to 50 with alopecia areata. Some clones in this sample may be carry-over from other donors' samples. J is TRBJ1-3 and V is TRBV29-1, with D unclear. The sequencing here drew on whole blood, taken in connection with sensitization to the hapten diphenylcyclopropenone (DPC). The CDR3 DNA reads TGCAGCGTTGAAGTAGGCTCTGGAAACACCATATATTTT. Amino acid sequence: CSVEVGSGNTIYF.